The 27 T cell receptor beta chains listed next were all sequenced from one sample in a study of early T cells in non-severe SARS-CoV-2 infection. TCRdb called the 5' RACE reads again in MiXCR, with one record for every CDR3 protein. The sample contains roughly 120,000 distinct CDR3 sequences, roughly 13% of which appear only once. Source: whole blood, taken at baseline. The receptors were gathered from an adult who was a healthcare worker with PCR-confirmed SARS-CoV-2 infection or an uninfected control (not recorded which).

The table lists this clonotype with many counts. This chain uses TRBV12-3 or TRBV12-4 with TRBJ2-3; D is possibly TRBD2 (6 bases). The CDR3 has 15 amino acids. With 6 bases removed from V and 1 base from J, the gap between germline ends came to 14 bases. CDR3 DNA: TGTGCCAGCAGCCGCCCCCCTAGCGGCACAGATACGCAGTATTTT. Residues: CASSRPPSGTDTQYF.

The table lists this clonotype with many counts. The gene calls are TRBV25-1 and TRBJ1-2; D might be TRBD1 (6 bases). Per germline, CDR1 MGHDK and CDR2 SYGVNS. Trimming took 7 bases from V and 13 from J, leaving 19 bases between them. The CDR3 consists of 12 residues. CDR3 region: CASNDQGRFVTF. CDR3 sequence (DNA): TGTGCCAGCAATGATCAGGGGCGGTTTGTCACCTTC.

This clonotype came up a few times. The rearrangement links TRBV29-1 to TRBJ1-2; possible D gene TRBD1, 5 bases. V gave up 6 bases and J gave up 4 bases, with 15 bases separating them. The CDR3 totals 13 residues. Germline values: CDR1 SQVTM, CDR2 ANQGSEA. The CDR3 nucleotides are TGCAGCGTGGGGGAACGACAGACCTATGGCTACACCTTC. It translates to CSVGERQTYGYTF. Drawing the rest from reference TRBV29-1 and TRBJ1-2, the complete variable domain is SAVISQKPSRDICQRGTSLTIQCQVDSQVTMMFWYRQQPGQSLTLIATANQGSEATYESGFVIDKFPISRPNLTFSTLTVSNMSPEDSSIYLCSVGERQTYGYTFGSGTRLTVV.

The table lists this clonotype with many counts. The chain combines TRBV4-1 with TRBJ2-2; tentatively, D is TRBD1 or TRBD2 (5 bases each). This CDR3 spans 15 amino acids. V lost 1 base, J lost 3 bases, and 9 bases lay in between. CDR1 and CDR2 (germline): MGHRA, YSYEKL. In DNA form, the CDR3 reads TGCGCCAGCAGCCAAGTACTAGGGGACACCGGGGAGCTGTTTTTT. Amino acids: CASSQVLGDTGELFF.

This clonotype was counted ten times or more. This chain uses TRBV11-3 with TRBJ2-1; D gene uncertain. The CDR3 runs 12 residues. Per germline, CDR1 SGHNT and CDR2 YENEEA. V lost 5 bases and J lost 6, with 8 bases in between. CDR3 sequence: CASSEETNEQFF. In nucleotides, the CDR3 is TGTGCCAGCAGCGAGGAGACCAATGAGCAGTTCTTC.

The sample holds a few counts of this clonotype. CDR3 in amino acids: CASSYSQRNSPLHF. As DNA, the CDR3 is TGTGCCAGCAGTTACTCACAGAGGAATTCACCCCTCCACTTT. The gene calls are TRBV6-5 and TRBJ1-6; D not certain. Trimming pared 0 bases from V and 7 bases from J, leaving 7 bases between. Germline V gene lookup returns CDR1 MNHEY and CDR2 SVGAGI. The CDR3 contains 14 residues.

This clonotype was seen a handful of times. The chain carries TRBV4-2 and TRBJ2-3; 13 positions match TRBD2. The CDR3 has 16 residues. The V gene end was trimmed by 1 base and the J gene end by 4 bases; junction bases not matched to a gene: 2. Germline CDR1 reads LGHNA; CDR2 reads YNFKEQ. The CDR3 region is CASSQGTSGGADTQYF. The DNA for the CDR3 is TGTGCCAGCAGCCAAGGGACTAGCGGGGGTGCAGATACGCAGTATTTT.

This clonotype was seen a handful of times. V gene TRBV21-1 combines with J gene TRBJ2-1; TRBD2, the table's D call, was not compared with the DNA. TRBV21-1 is a listed pseudogene. This CDR3 spans 17 amino acids. In nucleotides, the CDR3 is TGTGCCAGCAGCAAAAAGAGGACTAGCGGGAGGAGAAATGAGCAGTTCTTC. Its protein product is CASSKKRTSGRRNEQFF.

The CDR3 nucleotides are TGTGCCAGCAGCCTCACCGGGACAGGGGGCCCGAAGACCCAGTACTTC. Protein product: CASSLTGTGGPKTQYF. The gene calls are TRBV7-9 and TRBJ2-5; 12 nucleotides align to TRBD1. Germline CDR1 reads SEHNR; CDR2 reads FQNEAQ (reference sequence). The CDR3 loop spans 16 amino acids. V lost 5 bases and J lost 6; bases outside the gene matches: 10. Based on the CDR3 plus reference TRBV7-9 and TRBJ2-5, the full variable domain is DTGVSQNPRHKITKRGQNVTFRCDPISEHNRLYWYRQTLGQGPEFLTYFQNEAQLEKSRLLSDRFSAERPKGSFSTLEIQRTEQGDSAMYLCASSLTGTGGPKTQYFGPGTRLLVL.

The chain uses TRBV7-9 and TRBJ2-4; a possible D gene is TRBD1 (5 bases). The CDR3 is 15 amino acids. Germline V gene sequence: CDR1 SEHNR, CDR2 FQNEAQ (reference sequence). The V gene lost 4 bases and the J gene lost 6 bases, with 16 bases spanning the gap. The CDR3: CASSSQGRLGNIQYF. In nucleotides, the CDR3 is TGTGCCAGCAGCTCTCAGGGCAGATTGGGAAACATTCAGTACTTC.

This clonotype appeared a few times. The chain has TRBV5-1 and TRBJ1-5, with 8 bases that match TRBD1. V lost 2 bases, J lost 5 bases, and 3 bases stayed unmatched. The CDR3 is 14 amino acids. In germline, CDR1 is SGHRS, CDR2 YFSETQ. The chain's CDR3 is CASSFTGGDQPQHF. The CDR3 nucleotides read TGCGCCAGCAGCTTTACAGGGGGAGATCAGCCCCAGCATTTT.

This clonotype was found a few times. The V and J genes are TRBV24-1 and TRBJ1-5; maybe TRBD1 (5 bases). CDR1 is KGHDR and CDR2 is SFDVKD in the germline V gene. CDR3 length: 13 residues. V was shortened by 5 bases and J by 5 bases, with 9 bases between the two germline ends. The CDR3 sequence: CATSGGRDQPQHF. The CDR3, as DNA: TGTGCCACCAGTGGGGGGAGAGATCAGCCCCAGCATTTT.

The genes are TRBV20-1 and TRBJ2-7, with 10 bases matching TRBD1. Germline CDR1 and CDR2: DFQATT and SNEGSKA (reference sequence). Trimming cost V 4 bases and J 3 bases; bases outside gene matches: 6. The CDR3 consists of 14 residues. The CDR3 region is CSAKRDRGFYEQYF. The CDR3 nucleotides are TGCAGTGCTAAGCGGGACAGGGGTTTCTACGAGCAGTACTTC.

This clonotype was recorded a few times. J is TRBJ2-1 and V is TRBV6-1; tentative D call: TRBD2 (6 bases). V was clipped by 7 bases and J by 1 base, with 11 bases between them. Germline CDR1 reads MNHNS; CDR2 reads SASEGT. CDR3 length: 14 amino acids. The CDR3 here is CASTTSGSYNEQFF. DNA of the CDR3: TGTGCCAGCACCACCAGCGGGTCCTACAATGAGCAGTTCTTC.

A few counts support this clonotype. The chain combines TRBV20-1 with TRBJ2-5, with a possible D match to TRBD2 (5 bases). The germline V gene encodes CDR1 DFQATT and CDR2 SNEGSKA (reference sequence). V dropped 3 bases and J dropped 9 bases, with 11 bases sitting between them. There are 11 residues in the CDR3. CDR3 in DNA: TGCAGTGCTAGCAGCGGTGCTCCCCAGTACTTC. Protein sequence: CSASSGAPQYF.

The chain has TRBV20-1 and TRBJ2-4, with 10 bases identical to TRBD2. The CDR3 is 16 residues long. J lost 1 base, V lost 5 bases, and 8 bases had no gene match. CDR1 is DFQATT and CDR2 is SNEGSKA in the germline V gene (reference sequence). Written as DNA, the CDR3 is TGCAGTGCTCCGGGACTAGCGAACACGGCCAAAAACATTCAGTACTTC. It specifies CSAPGLANTAKNIQYF.

In its sample, this clonotype was seen many times. The genes are TRBV5-6 and TRBJ1-4; D gene ambiguous. This CDR3 comprises 15 residues. The V gene lost 4 bases and the J gene lost 9 bases, with 19 bases spanning the gap. From germline, CDR1 is SGHDT and CDR2 YYEEEE. CDR3: CASSAFHSARQKLFF. In nucleotides, the CDR3 is TGTGCCAGCAGCGCTTTTCACAGCGCGCGGCAAAAACTGTTTTTT.

The rearrangement links TRBV27 to TRBJ1-2, with D tentatively TRBD1 (6 bases). V was pared by 6 bases and J by 4 bases, with 15 bases between. In germline, CDR1 is MNHEY, CDR2 SMNVEV (reference sequence). This CDR3 has 14 amino acids. Written as DNA, the CDR3 is TGTGCCAGCAGCACAAACAGGGTCTCCTATGGCTACACCTTC. It specifies CASSTNRVSYGYTF.

A few counts support this clonotype. V and J are TRBV11-2 and TRBJ2-1; D gene uncertain. The CDR3 contains 15 residues. Per germline, CDR1 SGHAT and CDR2 FQNNGV. Trimming took 3 bases from V and 0 from J, leaving 9 bases between them. CDR3 coding DNA: TGTGCCAGCAGCTTTCGTCACCGCTCCTACAATGAGCAGTTCTTC. Encoded protein: CASSFRHRSYNEQFF.

This chain uses TRBV28 with TRBJ1-1; perhaps TRBD1 as D (5 bases). There are 15 residues in the CDR3. The germline CDR1 and CDR2 sequences are MDHEN and SYDVKM. V lost 2 bases and J 2 bases, leaving 12 bases between the germline ends. In DNA form, the CDR3 reads TGTGCCAGCAGTTTAATACCGGGGGGTAACACTGAAGCTTTCTTT. Translated, it gives CASSLIPGGNTEAFF.

The table lists this clonotype with a few counts. The chain recombines TRBV14 with TRBJ1-1; TRBD1 matches 11 bases. The V gene end was trimmed by 6 bases and the J gene end by 4 bases; junction bases not matched to a gene: 4. Germline-derived CDR1 and CDR2 are SGHDN and FVKESK. The CDR3 consists of 14 residues. CDR3 loop: CASRDRGPGTEAFF. The CDR3 DNA is TGTGCCAGCAGGGACAGGGGGCCTGGCACTGAAGCTTTCTTT.

This rearrangement joins TRBV30 to TRBJ2-5, with D hard to call. Germline-derived CDR1 and CDR2 are GTSNPN and SVGIG (reference sequence). Trimming pared 2 bases from V and 2 bases from J, leaving 9 bases between. CDR3 size: 13 residues. The CDR3 DNA is TGTGCCTGGAGTAAAGGATTTCAAGAGACCCAGTACTTC. Protein product: CAWSKGFQETQYF.

This clonotype has only a few counts. V and J are TRBV6-5 and TRBJ2-5; D may be TRBD2 (6 bases). The germline V gene has CDR1 MNHEY and CDR2 SVGAGI. V was cut by 7 bases and J by 0 bases, with 15 bases left in between. CDR3 length equals 15 residues. CDR3 protein: CASTPGLQYQETQYF. The CDR3 DNA reads TGTGCCAGCACCCCGGGACTTCAGTACCAAGAGACCCAGTACTTC.

The rearrangement links TRBV3-1 to TRBJ2-3, with 9 nucleotides matching TRBD1. Losses at the gene ends were 3 bases for V and 4 bases for J; bases not matched to a gene: 11. Germline loops: CDR1 LGHDT, CDR2 YNNKEL (reference sequence). The CDR3 runs to 17 residues. CDR3 sequence (DNA): TGTGCCAGCAGCCATCCGGGACAGGGCTTTTGGGCAGATACGCAGTATTTT. Encoded protein: CASSHPGQGFWADTQYF.

This clonotype turned up a few times. The chain has TRBV7-8 and TRBJ2-3; the match to TRBD1 covers 7 bases. CDR3 length: 15 amino acids. Germline V gene data show CDR1 as SGHVS and CDR2 as FQNEAQ. The V and J ends lost 2 bases and 5 bases, in that order; junction bases with no gene match: 7. The CDR3 DNA reads as TGTGCCAGCAGCTTAAGGCCCACAGGGGAAGATACGCAGTATTTT. This gives the protein CASSLRPTGEDTQYF.

This clonotype has only a few counts. J is TRBJ2-5 and V is TRBV2, with 11 bases fitting TRBD2. The V segment lost 5 bases and the J segment 4 bases; nucleotides outside the gene matches: 6. There are 15 residues in the CDR3. CDR1 SNHLY and CDR2 FYNNEI come from the germline V gene. For the CDR3, the DNA is TGTGCCAGCAGTAAACTACTAGCGGGGGTAGAGACCCAGTACTTC. This codes for CASSKLLAGVETQYF.

The J gene is TRBJ1-3, the V gene TRBV6-5, with 7 nucleotides matching TRBD1. The CDR3 has 17 amino acids. Germline CDR1 reads MNHEY; CDR2 reads SVGAGI. Trimming at V came to 7 bases and at J to 0 bases, leaving 12 bases not matched to a gene. CDR3 nucleotide sequence: TGTGCCAGCATTCCTCTGAAGGGGGCCTTCTCTGGAAACACCATATATTTT. Translating it yields CASIPLKGAFSGNTIYF.